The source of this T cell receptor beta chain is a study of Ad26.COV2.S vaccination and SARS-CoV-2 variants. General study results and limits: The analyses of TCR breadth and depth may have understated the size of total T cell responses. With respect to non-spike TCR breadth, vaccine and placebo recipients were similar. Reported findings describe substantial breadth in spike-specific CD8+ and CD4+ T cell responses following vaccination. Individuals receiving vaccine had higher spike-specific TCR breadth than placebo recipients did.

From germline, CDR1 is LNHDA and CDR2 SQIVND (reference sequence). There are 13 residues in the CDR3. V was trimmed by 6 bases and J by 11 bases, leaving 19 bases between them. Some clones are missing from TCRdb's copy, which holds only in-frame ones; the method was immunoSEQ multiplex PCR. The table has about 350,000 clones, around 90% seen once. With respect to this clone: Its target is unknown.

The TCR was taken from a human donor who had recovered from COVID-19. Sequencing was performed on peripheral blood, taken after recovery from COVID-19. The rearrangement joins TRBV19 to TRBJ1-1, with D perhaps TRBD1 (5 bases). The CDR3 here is CASSLGAVKGAFF. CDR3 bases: TGTGCCAGTAGCCTCGGGGCAGTCAAAGGGGCTTTCTTT.